Listed here are 15 T cell receptor beta chains from one sample, sequenced in a study of blood T cell repertoires in COVID-19. Measured with immunoSEQ multiplex PCR; TCRdb has only the in-frame clones, and not every one. The sample contains nearly 200,000 clones, 70% to 85% of which appear only once. The sequenced sample was peripheral blood. All receptors come from a human donor with acute or convalescent COVID-19. The donor label of this sample is uncertain.

V is TRBV7-6 and J is TRBJ2-6; 9 nucleotides match TRBD1. V trimming: 5 bases; J trimming: 0 bases; junction bases outside the gene matches: 8. This CDR3 is built from 18 residues. The V gene's germline CDR1 is SGHVS and CDR2 FNYEAQ. The CDR3 bases are TGTGCCAGCAGCCCCCGGACAGGGGCCTACTCTGGGGCCAACGTCCTGACTTTC. This gives the protein CASSPRTGAYSGANVLTF.

J is TRBJ2-7 and V is TRBV18; a weak D match, TRBD1 (5 bases). The CDR3 consists of 14 residues. The germline gives CDR1 KGHSH, CDR2 LQKENI. V lost 0 bases and J lost 0, with 6 bases in between. CDR3: CASSPPRGSYEQYF. The CDR3 DNA follows: TGTGCCAGCTCACCACCTAGGGGCTCCTACGAGCAGTACTTC.

For the CDR3, the DNA is TGTGCCAGCAGTCAGAGGTCGGAAGCTTTCTTT. This translates into CASSQRSEAFF. This chain joins TRBV28 and TRBJ1-1; D ambiguous. This CDR3 has 11 residues. CDR1 and CDR2 from the germline V gene are MDHEN and SYDVKM. V was clipped by 5 bases and J by 8 bases, with 9 bases between them.

This chain connects TRBV6-5 to TRBJ1-5, with a weak D call TRBD1 (6 bases). Germline loops: CDR1 MNHEY, CDR2 SVGAGI. Trimming removed 0 bases from V and 0 bases from J, with 6 bases in between. The CDR3 has 15 amino acids. For the CDR3, the DNA is TGTGCCAGCAGTTACTCAGGGGGTAGCAATCAGCCCCAGCATTTT. Its protein is CASSYSGGSNQPQHF.

The CDR3 nucleotides read TGCAGTGCTAGTAGGACTAGCGGGAGTCTGGATGAGCAGTTCTTC. Its translation: CSASRTSGSLDEQFF. V and J are TRBV20-1 and TRBJ2-1; TRBD2 agrees at 13 bases. Germline CDR1 is DFQATT and CDR2 is SNEGSKA (reference sequence). The V gene end was trimmed by 3 bases and the J gene end by 8 bases; junction bases not matched to a gene: 7. The CDR3 runs to 15 residues.

CDR3 in DNA: TGTGCCAGCAGCTCGATACCACAGGGCGGGGAGACCCAGTACTTC. Amino acids: CASSSIPQGGETQYF. This sequence joins TRBV7-2 and TRBJ2-5; TRBD1 might be the D (6 bases). V was clipped by 4 bases and J by 5 bases, with 17 bases between them. Looked up from germline, CDR1 is SGHTA and CDR2 is FQGNSA. CDR3 length equals 15 residues.

The J gene is TRBJ1-2, the V gene TRBV28; 8 bases align to TRBD1. CDR1 and CDR2 (germline): MDHEN, SYDVKM. The CDR3 totals 16 residues. The V gene end was trimmed by 5 bases and the J gene end by 2 bases; junction bases not matched to a gene: 10. This CDR3 is CASSPDRTGWNYGYTF. In DNA, the CDR3 is TGTGCCAGCAGTCCAGACAGGACAGGGTGGAACTATGGCTACACCTTC.

The V gene is TRBV30, the J gene TRBJ2-1, with 7 bases identical to TRBD1. In germline, CDR1 is GTSNPN, CDR2 SVGIG (reference sequence). V gave up 0 bases and J gave up 8 bases; unmatched junction bases: 10. This CDR3 is built from 15 residues. The CDR3 region is CAWSVEQGVTDEQFF. As DNA, the CDR3 is TGTGCCTGGAGTGTCGAGCAGGGGGTAACGGATGAGCAGTTCTTC.

The rearrangement uses TRBV7-2 and TRBJ2-7, with 7 positions matching TRBD1. The trim removed 3 bases at V and 5 bases at J, leaving 4 bases unmatched. The CDR3 is made up of 13 amino acids. The germline gives CDR1 SGHTA, CDR2 FQGNSA. The CDR3: CASSLGTVNEQYF. The CDR3 DNA is TGTGCCAGCAGCTTGGGGACAGTGAACGAGCAGTACTTC.

The V and J genes are TRBV19 and TRBJ2-7, with TRBD2 matching 11 bases. The CDR3 contains 16 residues. Germline V gene lookup returns CDR1 LNHDA and CDR2 SQIVND (reference sequence). V shed 5 bases and J 4 bases; nucleotides not matched to a gene: 10. CDR3 amino acids: CASSRVTSGSMYEQYF. The CDR3 DNA is TGTGCCAGTAGTCGCGTTACTAGCGGGAGTATGTACGAGCAGTACTTC.

This clone was observed a few times. This chain connects TRBV7-8 to TRBJ1-1, with a weak D call TRBD1 (5 bases). The CDR3 consists of 13 residues. The V gene's germline CDR1 is SGHVS and CDR2 FQNEAQ. The germline V and J ends were trimmed by 7 bases and 1 base, with 10 bases remaining between them. The CDR3 sequence: CASNQDRNTEAFF. As DNA, the CDR3 is TGTGCCAGCAACCAAGACAGGAACACTGAAGCTTTCTTT.

The chain uses TRBV9 and TRBJ2-3; 9 positions agree with TRBD2. This CDR3 is 16 amino acids long. V shed 3 bases and J 1 base; nucleotides not matched to a gene: 6. CDR1 and CDR2 from the germline V gene are SGDLS and YYNGEE. The CDR3, as DNA: TGTGCCAGCAGCGAAGCCCCTAGCGGGGGCACAGATACGCAGTATTTT. Translating gives CASSEAPSGGTDTQYF.

This chain joins TRBV7-3 and TRBJ1-3, with D uncertain. V was shortened by 1 base and J by 0 bases, with 7 bases between the two germline ends. CDR1 and CDR2 (germline): SGHTA, FQGTGA. This CDR3 has 15 residues. CDR3 bases: TGTGCCAGCAGCTTAATGGGAGGCTCTGGAAACACCATATATTTT. Translation gives CASSLMGGSGNTIYF.

This sequence joins TRBV29-1 and TRBJ2-1; TRBD2 aligns across 8 bases. This CDR3 has 14 residues. Trimming cost V 6 bases and J 7 bases; bases outside gene matches: 11. Germline CDR1 SQVTM, CDR2 ANQGSEA. CDR3 protein: CSVHSGTRGNEQFF. CDR3 nucleotide sequence: TGCAGCGTCCACTCCGGGACTAGGGGTAATGAGCAGTTCTTC.

The chain links TRBV7-9 to TRBJ2-5; a weak D match, TRBD1 (6 bases). Trimming pared 7 bases from V and 5 bases from J, leaving 14 bases between. Germline V gene sequence: CDR1 SEHNR, CDR2 FQNEAQ (reference sequence). The CDR3 contains 13 residues. CDR3 in DNA: TGTGCCAGCACCCCAGGGGTTGGGGAGACCCAGTACTTC. Protein sequence: CASTPGVGETQYF.